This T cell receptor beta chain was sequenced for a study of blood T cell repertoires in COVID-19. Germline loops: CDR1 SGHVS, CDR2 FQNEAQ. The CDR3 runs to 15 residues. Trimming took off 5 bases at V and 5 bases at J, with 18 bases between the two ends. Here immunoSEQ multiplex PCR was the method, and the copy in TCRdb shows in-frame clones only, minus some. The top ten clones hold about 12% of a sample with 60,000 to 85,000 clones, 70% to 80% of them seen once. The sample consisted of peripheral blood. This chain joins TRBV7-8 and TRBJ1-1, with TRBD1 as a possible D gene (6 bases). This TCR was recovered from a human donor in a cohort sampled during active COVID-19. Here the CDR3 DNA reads TGTGCCAGCAGCCCGAGACAGGTAGTAAGAACTGAAGCTTTCTTT. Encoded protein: CASSPRQVVRTEAFF.